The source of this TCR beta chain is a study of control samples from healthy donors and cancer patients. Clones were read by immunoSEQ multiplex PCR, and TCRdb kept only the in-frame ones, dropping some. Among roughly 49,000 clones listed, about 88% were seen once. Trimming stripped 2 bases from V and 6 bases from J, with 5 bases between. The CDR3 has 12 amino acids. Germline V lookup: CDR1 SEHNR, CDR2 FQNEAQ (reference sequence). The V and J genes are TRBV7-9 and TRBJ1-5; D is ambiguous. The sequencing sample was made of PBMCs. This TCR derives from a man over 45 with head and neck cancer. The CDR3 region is CASSLMGQPQHF. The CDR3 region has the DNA TGTGCCAGCAGCTTAATGGGTCAGCCCCAGCATTTT.